This passage covers 19 T cell receptor beta chains from one sample sequenced in a study of T cells in Graves' hyperthyroidism and ophthalmopathy. It was RNA transcripts that yielded the amplified TCR beta CDR3 regions. During a first-round RT-PCR of the TCR CDR3, the HTBI primer set was used. TCRdb analysed the multiplex PCR reads with MiXCR anew, one entry per CDR3 protein. The repertoire consists of about 840,000 distinct CDR3 sequences, with 35% to 45% occurring once and the leading ten covering around 9.3%. The source material was blood. These receptors were taken from a man aged 18 to 30 with Graves' hyperthyroidism.

This clonotype was picked up a small number of times. A read error may be the cause here, since a much bigger clone is one base away. The CDR3 here is CSVEWQGSYEQYF. The CDR3 coding sequence is TGCAGCGTTGAGTGGCAGGGATCCTACGAGCAGTACTTC. This chain joins TRBV29-1 and TRBJ2-7, with a tentative D call TRBD1 (5 bases). Germline V CDR1 and CDR2: SQVTM, ANQGSEA. This CDR3 has 13 amino acids. V was shortened by 3 bases and J by 1 base, with 10 bases between the two germline ends.

This clonotype was recorded many times. The chain employs TRBV7-9 and TRBJ1-1; 7 bases align to TRBD1. Trimming cost V 5 bases and J 4 bases; bases outside gene matches: 7. The CDR3 covers 14 residues. In germline, CDR1 is SEHNR, CDR2 FQNEAQ (reference sequence). DNA of the CDR3: TGTGCCAGCAGCGCTCCGACAGGGAGCACTGAAGCTTTCTTT. Translated: CASSAPTGSTEAFF.

Note on this clonotype: One end of the junction fails to match germline, which may point to a read error. The chain combines TRBV9 with TRBJ2-7, with D perhaps given as TRBD1 or TRBD2 (5 bases each). CDR3 length: 13 residues. Looked up from germline, CDR1 is SGDLS and CDR2 is YYNGEE. CDR3 in amino acids: CASSSRGAYGQYF. The DNA of the CDR3 is TGTGCCAGCAGCTCCCGAGGGGCCTACGGGCAGTACTTC.

The CDR3 bases are TGTGCCAGCAGCCTTAACAAGGGGGCCCTCCAAGAGACCCAGTACTTC. It codes for CASSLNKGALQETQYF. The chain uses TRBV7-9 and TRBJ2-5; TRBD1 matches at 7 bases. Trimming at V came to 5 bases and at J to 1 base, leaving 10 bases not matched to a gene. In germline, CDR1 is SEHNR, CDR2 FQNEAQ (reference sequence). CDR3 size: 16 residues.

The V gene is TRBV12-3 or TRBV12-4, the J gene TRBJ1-2; 10 bases fit TRBD1. V shed 4 bases and J 4 bases; nucleotides not matched to a gene: 9. The length of the CDR3 is 16 residues. CDR3 protein: CASSYPGQGRGYGYTF. The CDR3 DNA reads as TGTGCCAGCAGTTATCCGGGACAGGGGAGAGGCTATGGCTACACCTTC.

This clonotype appeared many times. The chain employs TRBV15 and TRBJ2-2; D not resolved. CDR1 is LNHNV, CDR2 YYDKDF, per germline (reference sequence). This CDR3 region has 15 residues. Trimming cost V 0 bases and J 5 bases, with 10 bases left between them. The CDR3 DNA follows: TGTGCCACCAGCAGAGAGAACACCGCTACCGGGGAGCTGTTTTTT. As protein: CATSRENTATGELFF.

This CDR3 is CASRGQREQYF. CDR3 nucleotide sequence: TGTGCCAGCAGGGGCCAGCGGGAGCAGTACTTC. The chain combines TRBV2 with TRBJ2-7, with D tentatively TRBD2 (5 bases). This CDR3 has 11 amino acids. The V end was cut by 6 bases, the J end by 7 bases, with 10 bases between. The V gene's germline CDR1 is SNHLY and CDR2 FYNNEI.

This chain's CDR3 is CASSSTTGANEKLFF. For the CDR3, the DNA is TGTGCCAGCAGCTCAACGACAGGGGCTAATGAAAAACTGTTTTTT. The chain joins TRBV7-9 to TRBJ1-4, with 8 bases lining up with TRBD1. The CDR3 is 15 amino acids. J lost 3 bases, V lost 4 bases, and 4 bases had no gene match. The germline gives CDR1 SEHNR, CDR2 FQNEAQ (reference sequence). Looking up the rest from reference TRBV7-9 and TRBJ1-4 gives the full variable domain: DTGVSQNPRHKITKRGQNVTFRCDPISEHNRLYWYRQTLGQGPEFLTYFQNEAQLEKSRLLSDRFSAERPKGSFSTLEIQRTEQGDSAMYLCASSSTTGANEKLFFGSGTQLSVL.

This chain connects TRBV25-1 to TRBJ1-4; D possibly corresponds to TRBD1 (6 bases). Trimming left V 11 bases short and J 0 bases short, with 7 bases between. CDR1 and CDR2 (germline): MGHDK, SYGVNS. The CDR3 is 12 residues long. The CDR3 here is CAGTSTNEKLFF. The CDR3 coding sequence is TGTGCCGGGACATCAACTAATGAAAAACTGTTTTTT.

This clonotype has at least ten counts. V usage is TRBV7-2 and J usage is TRBJ1-1, with D hard to call. Germline V CDR1 and CDR2: SGHTA, FQGNSA. This CDR3 region has 15 residues. V was pared by 5 bases and J by 1 base, with 14 bases between. CDR3 in DNA: TGTGCCAGCAGCCCGAGTGAGAAACCGAACACTGAAGCTTTCTTT. Its protein product is CASSPSEKPNTEAFF.

This clonotype was counted many times. This chain connects TRBV6-6 to TRBJ1-2, with D unresolved. Germline CDR1 MNHNY, CDR2 SVGAGI (reference sequence). This CDR3 comprises 13 residues. Trimming left V 2 bases short and J 4 bases short, with 8 bases between. CDR3 sequence (DNA): TGTGCCAGCAGTTACGCTGTGGGCTATGGCTACACCTTC. Residues: CASSYAVGYGYTF.

This clonotype has a handful of counts. The chain employs TRBV5-1 and TRBJ2-7; TRBD2 might be the D (5 bases). This CDR3 contains 14 residues. Germline loops: CDR1 SGHRS, CDR2 YFSETQ. V was pared by 4 bases and J by 1 base, with 12 bases between. This chain's CDR3 is CASSAEDYSYEQYF. CDR3 DNA: TGCGCCAGCAGCGCGGAAGACTATTCCTACGAGCAGTACTTC.

Only a few counts were recorded for this clonotype. V and J are TRBV4-1 and TRBJ2-5, with D perhaps being TRBD1 or TRBD2 (7 bases each). V lost 2 bases and J lost 4, with 11 bases in between. The CDR3 sequence is 14 residues long. Germline lookup yields CDR1 MGHRA and CDR2 YSYEKL. The CDR3 DNA is TGCGCCAGCAGCCAACCAGGGGGGGGAGAGACCCAGTACTTC. Amino acids: CASSQPGGGETQYF.

This chain joins TRBV7-9 and TRBJ2-5; D not certain. Per the germline V gene, CDR1 is SEHNR and CDR2 is FQNEAQ (reference sequence). This CDR3 has 14 residues. Trimming took 3 bases from V and 5 from J, leaving 13 bases between them. CDR3 in DNA: TGTGCCAGCAGCTTGGATATCGGTATGGAGACCCAGTACTTC. Its protein is CASSLDIGMETQYF.

J is TRBJ2-5 and V is TRBV5-4; the D gene is possibly TRBD1 (6 bases). The CDR3 length is 14 residues. Per the germline V gene, CDR1 is SGHNT and CDR2 is YYREEE (reference sequence). The ends were cut back, 4 bases at V and 2 bases at J, with 12 bases in the middle. The CDR3 sequence: CASSELDSQETQYF. CDR3 nucleotides: TGTGCCAGCAGCGAACTGGACAGTCAAGAGACCCAGTACTTC.

The chain joins TRBV29-1 to TRBJ1-2; D remains unclear. Trimming took 6 bases from V and 4 from J, leaving 24 bases between them. Germline loops: CDR1 SQVTM, CDR2 ANQGSEA. The CDR3 is 16 residues long. The CDR3 DNA reads TGCAGCGTACACACCGTAACAGCCCGTGGTACCTATGGCTACACCTTC. Its translation: CSVHTVTARGTYGYTF.

The count of this clonotype is one. The rearrangement uses TRBV13 and TRBJ1-4; D remains ambiguous. Germline V CDR1 and CDR2: PRHDT, FYEKMQ (reference sequence). The CDR3 extends over 12 amino acids. With 2 bases removed from V and 8 bases from J, the gap between germline ends came to 6 bases. CDR3 bases: TGTGCCAGCAGCTTAAAGGGCGAAAAACTGTTTTTT. This translates into CASSLKGEKLFF.

This clonotype occurred a few times. The chain's CDR3 is CASSQDWVTEAFF. The CDR3 nucleotides read TGCGCCAGCAGCCAAGACTGGGTGACTGAAGCTTTCTTT. The genes are TRBV4-1 and TRBJ1-1, with D hard to call. The germline gives CDR1 MGHRA, CDR2 YSYEKL. CDR3 length equals 13 residues. V shed 0 bases and J shed 5 bases, with 7 bases lying between them.

Ten or more counts support this clonotype. The J gene is TRBJ2-7, the V gene TRBV20-1; D gene ambiguous. Germline lookup yields CDR1 DFQATT and CDR2 SNEGSKA (reference sequence). V dropped 2 bases and J dropped 3 bases, with 5 bases sitting between them. The CDR3 is 11 residues long. CDR3 protein: CSARMDYEQYF. The CDR3 region has the DNA TGCAGTGCTAGAATGGACTACGAGCAGTACTTC.